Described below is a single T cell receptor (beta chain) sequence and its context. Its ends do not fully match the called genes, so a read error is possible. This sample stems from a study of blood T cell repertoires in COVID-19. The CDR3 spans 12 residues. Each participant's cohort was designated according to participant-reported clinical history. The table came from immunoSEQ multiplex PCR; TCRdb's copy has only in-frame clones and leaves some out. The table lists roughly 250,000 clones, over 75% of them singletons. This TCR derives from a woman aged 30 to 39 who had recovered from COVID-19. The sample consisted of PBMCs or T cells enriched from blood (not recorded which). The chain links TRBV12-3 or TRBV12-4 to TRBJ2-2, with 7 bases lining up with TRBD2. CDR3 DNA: TGTGCCAGCAGTTTGGGGGGGTCCTACCTTCTTTTT. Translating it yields CASSLGGSYLLF.